This TCR beta chain was sequenced during a study of CD8+CD57+ T cells in acquired aplastic anemia. Genomic DNA constituted the template upon which TCR beta VDJ and CDR3 profiling was performed. TCRdb reprocessed the reads via MiXCR and lists one record per CDR3 protein. The table has about 110,000 distinct CDR3 sequences, less than 65% seen once. The V gene's germline CDR1 is SNHLY and CDR2 FYNNEI. The CDR3 contains 13 residues. V was pared by 8 bases and J by 1 base, with 11 bases between. The receptor was isolated from a human donor in good health, serving as a control. Sample: sorted CD4+, CD8+, or CD8+CD57+ T cells (not recorded which) from PBMCs. The J gene is TRBJ1-1, the V gene TRBV2, with a weak D call TRBD1 (6 bases). The CDR3 region is CASGAGANTEAFF. In nucleotides, the CDR3 is TGTGCCAGCGGGGCAGGGGCGAACACTGAAGCTTTCTTT.